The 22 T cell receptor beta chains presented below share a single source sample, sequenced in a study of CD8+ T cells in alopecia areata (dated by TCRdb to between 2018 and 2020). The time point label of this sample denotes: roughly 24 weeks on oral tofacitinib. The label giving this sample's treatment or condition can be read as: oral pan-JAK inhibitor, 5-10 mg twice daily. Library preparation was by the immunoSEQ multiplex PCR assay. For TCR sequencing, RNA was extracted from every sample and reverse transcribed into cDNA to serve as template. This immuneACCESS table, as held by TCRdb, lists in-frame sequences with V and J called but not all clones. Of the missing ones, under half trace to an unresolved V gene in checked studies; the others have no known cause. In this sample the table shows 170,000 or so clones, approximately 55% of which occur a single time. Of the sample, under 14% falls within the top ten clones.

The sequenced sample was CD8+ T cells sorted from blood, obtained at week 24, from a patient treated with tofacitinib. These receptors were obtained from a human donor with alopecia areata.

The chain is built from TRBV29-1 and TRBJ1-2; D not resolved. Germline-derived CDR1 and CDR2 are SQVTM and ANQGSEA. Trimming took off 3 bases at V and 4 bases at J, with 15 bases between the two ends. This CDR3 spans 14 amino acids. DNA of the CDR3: TGCAGCGTTGATGGCCCAGAAACAAGCTATGGCTACACCTTC. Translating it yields CSVDGPETSYGYTF. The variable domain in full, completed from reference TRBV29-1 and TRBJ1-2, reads SAVISQKPSRDICQRGTSLTIQCQVDSQVTMMFWYRQQPGQSLTLIATANQGSEATYESGFVIDKFPISRPNLTFSTLTVSNMSPEDSSIYLCSVDGPETSYGYTFGSGTRLTVV.

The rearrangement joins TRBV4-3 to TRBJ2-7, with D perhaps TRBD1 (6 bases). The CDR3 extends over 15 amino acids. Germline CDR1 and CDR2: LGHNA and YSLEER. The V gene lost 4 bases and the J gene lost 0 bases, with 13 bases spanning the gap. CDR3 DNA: TGCGCCAGCAGCCTTGGAACAGGGAGCTCCTACGAGCAGTACTTC. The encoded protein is CASSLGTGSSYEQYF.

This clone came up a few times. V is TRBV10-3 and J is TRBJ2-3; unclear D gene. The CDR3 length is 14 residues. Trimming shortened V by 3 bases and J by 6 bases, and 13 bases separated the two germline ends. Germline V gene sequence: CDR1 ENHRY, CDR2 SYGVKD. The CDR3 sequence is CAISELEVMDTQYF. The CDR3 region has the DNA TGTGCCATCAGTGAACTCGAGGTTATGGATACGCAGTATTTT.

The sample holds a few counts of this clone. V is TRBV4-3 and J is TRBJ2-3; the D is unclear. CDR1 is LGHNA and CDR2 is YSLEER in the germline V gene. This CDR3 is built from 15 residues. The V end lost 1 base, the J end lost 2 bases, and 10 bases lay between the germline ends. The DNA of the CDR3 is TGCGCCAGCAGCCAAGTAGCTGCAGACACAGATACGCAGTATTTT. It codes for CASSQVAADTDTQYF.

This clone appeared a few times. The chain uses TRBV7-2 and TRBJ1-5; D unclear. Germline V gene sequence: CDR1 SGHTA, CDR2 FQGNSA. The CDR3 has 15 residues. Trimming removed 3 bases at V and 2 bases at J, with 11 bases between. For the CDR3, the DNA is TGTGCCAGCAGCTTGTCAGCCTCGGGCAATCAGCCCCAGCATTTT. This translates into CASSLSASGNQPQHF.

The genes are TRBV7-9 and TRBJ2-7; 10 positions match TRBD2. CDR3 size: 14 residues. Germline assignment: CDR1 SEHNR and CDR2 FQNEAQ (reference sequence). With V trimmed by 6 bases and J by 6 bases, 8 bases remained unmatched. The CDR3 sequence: CASRPGTSEGEQYF. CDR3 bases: TGTGCCAGCAGGCCCGGGACTAGCGAGGGCGAGCAGTACTTC.

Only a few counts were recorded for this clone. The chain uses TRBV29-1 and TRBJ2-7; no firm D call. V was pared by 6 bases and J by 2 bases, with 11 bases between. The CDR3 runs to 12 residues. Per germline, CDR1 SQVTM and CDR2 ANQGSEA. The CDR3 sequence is CSVYDSAYEQYF. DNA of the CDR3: TGCAGCGTCTATGATTCCGCCTACGAGCAGTACTTC.

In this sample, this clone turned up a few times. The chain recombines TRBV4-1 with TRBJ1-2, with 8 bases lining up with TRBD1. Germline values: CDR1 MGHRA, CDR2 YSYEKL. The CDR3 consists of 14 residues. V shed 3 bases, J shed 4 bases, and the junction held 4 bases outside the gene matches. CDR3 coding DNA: TGCGCCAGCAGCCACAGACAGGGGCCCTATGGCTACACCTTC. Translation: CASSHRQGPYGYTF.

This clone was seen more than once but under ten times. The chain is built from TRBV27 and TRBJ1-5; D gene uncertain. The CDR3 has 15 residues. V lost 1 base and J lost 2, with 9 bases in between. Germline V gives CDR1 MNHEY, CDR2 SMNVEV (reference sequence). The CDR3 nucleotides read TGTGCCAGCAGTTTATACCCTGGGGGCAATCAGCCCCAGCATTTT. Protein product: CASSLYPGGNQPQHF.

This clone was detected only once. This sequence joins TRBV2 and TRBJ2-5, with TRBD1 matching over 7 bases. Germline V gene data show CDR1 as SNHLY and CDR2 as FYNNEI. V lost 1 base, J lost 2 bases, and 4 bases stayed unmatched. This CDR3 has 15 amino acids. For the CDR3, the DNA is TGTGCCAGCAGTGAAGGTGTACAGGGGCAAGAGACCCAGTACTTC. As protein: CASSEGVQGQETQYF. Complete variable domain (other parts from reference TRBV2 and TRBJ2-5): EPEVTQTPSHQVTQMGQEVILRCVPISNHLYFYWYRQILGQKVEFLVSFYNNEISEKSEIFDDQFSVERPDGSNFTLKIRSTKLEDSAMYFCASSEGVQGQETQYFGPGTRLLVL.

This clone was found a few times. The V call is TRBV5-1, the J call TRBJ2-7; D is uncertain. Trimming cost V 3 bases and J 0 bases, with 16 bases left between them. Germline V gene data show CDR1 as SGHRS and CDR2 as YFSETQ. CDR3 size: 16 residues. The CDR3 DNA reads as TGCGCCAGCAGCTACGAAATCTCTAATCCCTCCTACGAGCAGTACTTC. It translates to CASSYEISNPSYEQYF. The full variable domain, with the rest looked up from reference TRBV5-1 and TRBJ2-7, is KAGVTQTPRYLIKTRGQQVTLSCSPISGHRSVSWYQQTPGQGLQFLFEYFSETQRNKGNFPGRFSGRQFSNSRSEMNVSTLELGDSALYLCASSYEISNPSYEQYFGPGTRLTVT.

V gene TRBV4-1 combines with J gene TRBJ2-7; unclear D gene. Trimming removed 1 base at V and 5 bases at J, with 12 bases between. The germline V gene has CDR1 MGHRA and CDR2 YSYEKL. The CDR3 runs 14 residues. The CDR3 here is CASSQVGYDNEQYF. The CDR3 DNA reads TGCGCCAGCAGCCAAGTCGGCTATGACAACGAGCAGTACTTC.

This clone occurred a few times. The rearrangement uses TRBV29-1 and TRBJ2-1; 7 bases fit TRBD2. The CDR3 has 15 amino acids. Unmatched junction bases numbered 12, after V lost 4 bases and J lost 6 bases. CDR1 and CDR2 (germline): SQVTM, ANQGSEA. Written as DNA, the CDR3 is TGCAGCGTTGTGGGACCCCAGGGAGGGACCAATGAGCAGTTCTTC. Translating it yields CSVVGPQGGTNEQFF.

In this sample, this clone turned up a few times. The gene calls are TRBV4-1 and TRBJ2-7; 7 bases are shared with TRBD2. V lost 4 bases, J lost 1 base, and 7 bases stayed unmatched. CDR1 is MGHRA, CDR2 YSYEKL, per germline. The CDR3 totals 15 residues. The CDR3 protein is CASSPMIGGSYEQYF. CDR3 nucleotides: TGCGCCAGCAGCCCCATGATCGGGGGGTCCTACGAGCAGTACTTC.

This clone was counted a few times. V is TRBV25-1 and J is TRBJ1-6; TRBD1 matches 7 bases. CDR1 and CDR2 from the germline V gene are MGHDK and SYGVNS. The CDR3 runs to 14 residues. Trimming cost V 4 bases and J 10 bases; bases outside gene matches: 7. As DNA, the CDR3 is TGTGCCAGCAGTGCCGAAGGGGGCCGCTCACCCCTCCACTTT. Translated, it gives CASSAEGGRSPLHF.

CDR3: CASPPGTGNQETQYF. The DNA for the CDR3 is TGTGCCAGCCCCCCCGGGACAGGGAACCAAGAGACCCAGTACTTC. The rearrangement links TRBV2 to TRBJ2-5, with 9 bases identical to TRBD1. CDR1 is SNHLY, CDR2 FYNNEI, per germline. The CDR3 spans 15 residues. Losses at the gene ends were 8 bases for V and 0 bases for J; bases not matched to a gene: 7. The full variable domain, its missing parts supplied by reference TRBV2 and TRBJ2-5, is EPEVTQTPSHQVTQMGQEVILRCVPISNHLYFYWYRQILGQKVEFLVSFYNNEISEKSEIFDDQFSVERPDGSNFTLKIRSTKLEDSAMYFCASPPGTGNQETQYFGPGTRLLVL.

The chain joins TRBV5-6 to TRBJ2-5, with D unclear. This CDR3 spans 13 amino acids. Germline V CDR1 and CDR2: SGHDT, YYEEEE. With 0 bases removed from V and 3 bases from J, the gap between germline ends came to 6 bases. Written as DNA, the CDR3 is TGTGCCAGCAGCTTGGAAGCAAAAGAGACCCAGTACTTC. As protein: CASSLEAKETQYF.

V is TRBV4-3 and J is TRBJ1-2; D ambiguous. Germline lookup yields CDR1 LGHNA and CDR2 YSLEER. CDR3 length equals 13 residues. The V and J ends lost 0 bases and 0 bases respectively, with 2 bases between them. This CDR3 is CASSQESNYGYTF. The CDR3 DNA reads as TGCGCCAGCAGCCAAGAGTCTAACTATGGCTACACCTTC.

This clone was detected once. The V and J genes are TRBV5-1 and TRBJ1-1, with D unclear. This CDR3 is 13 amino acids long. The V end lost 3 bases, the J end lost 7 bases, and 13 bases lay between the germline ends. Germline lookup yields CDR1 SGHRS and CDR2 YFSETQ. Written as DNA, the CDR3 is TGCGCCAGCAGCTCAGACCCGGGAGATGAAGCTTTCTTT. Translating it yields CASSSDPGDEAFF.

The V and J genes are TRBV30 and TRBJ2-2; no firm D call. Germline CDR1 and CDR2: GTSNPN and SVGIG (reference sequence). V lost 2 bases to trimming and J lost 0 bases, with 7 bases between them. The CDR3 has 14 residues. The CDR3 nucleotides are TGTGCCTGGAGTTGGGCGGCGAACACCGGGGAGCTGTTTTTT. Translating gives CAWSWAANTGELFF.

The CDR3 sequence is CASSDTTESPNYGYTF. The DNA of the CDR3 is TGTGCCAGCAGTGACACAACAGAGTCACCTAACTATGGCTACACCTTC. The gene calls are TRBV6-4 and TRBJ1-2; no reliable D call. Per germline, CDR1 MRHNA and CDR2 SNTAGT. The CDR3 has 16 residues. The V gene lost 2 bases and the J gene lost 0 bases, with 13 bases spanning the gap.

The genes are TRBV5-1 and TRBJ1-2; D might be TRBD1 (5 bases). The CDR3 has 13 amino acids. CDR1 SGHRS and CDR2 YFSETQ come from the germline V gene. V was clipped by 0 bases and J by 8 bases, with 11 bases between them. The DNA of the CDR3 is TGCGCCAGCAGCTTGGACAGGTTGGGCGGCTACACCTTC. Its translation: CASSLDRLGGYTF.